What follows are 2 T cell receptor beta chains derived from one specimen sequenced in a study of blood T cell repertoires in COVID-19. The method was immunoSEQ multiplex PCR; TCRdb's version includes in-frame clones alone and lacks a portion of them. The sample lists about 150,000 clones, roughly nine tenths occurring once. Sequencing used peripheral blood. These receptors were obtained from a man aged 18 to 30 with COVID-19, enrolled during active disease.

This chain uses TRBV27 with TRBJ2-1, with 10 bases that match TRBD1. Germline V gene data show CDR1 as MNHEY and CDR2 as SMNVEV (reference sequence). The CDR3 has 14 residues. V lost 6 bases, J lost 5 bases, and 4 bases stayed unmatched. The CDR3 bases are TGTGCCAGCAGCGGACAGGGGGGTGACAATGAGCAGTTCTTC. Translated: CASSGQGGDNEQFF.

The V call is TRBV3-1 (or the pseudogene TRBV3-2), the J call TRBJ2-3, with a tentative D call TRBD2 (6 bases). This CDR3 has 16 residues. Looked up from germline, CDR1 is LGHDT and CDR2 is YNNKEL (reference sequence). Trimming left V 5 bases short and J 5 bases short, with 20 bases between. CDR3 nucleotide sequence: TGTGCCAGCAGCTTCAGACGGCGGGATGATATAGATACGCAGTATTTT. Translating gives CASSFRRRDDIDTQYF.